The text below deals with one TCR beta chain. The antigen is not known. The CDR3 runs 15 residues. The germline V gene encodes CDR1 SGHRS and CDR2 YFSETQ. J lost 3 bases, V lost 4 bases, and 8 bases had no gene match. This record comes from a study of T cell responses to AZD1222 COVID-19 vaccine. Study conclusions and caveats: Baseline serology detected seropositivity in only six AZD1222 recipients. At 160-218 and 743-854, vaccine-associated CD4 TCRs were dominant, and they spanned spike. The donor group comprised mostly white British people and more females; the analysis possibly underestimated clonal diversity.

TCRdb's copy holds only in-frame clones and misses some; the assay was immunoSEQ multiplex PCR. The sample records 150,000 to 200,000 clones, about 90% being singletons. The V and J genes are TRBV5-1 and TRBJ1-2; 8 positions match TRBD1. Specimen: peripheral blood, collected on day 0 of MenACWY control vaccination. The source of this sequence is an adult in good health. The CDR3 region has the DNA TGCGCCAGCAGCCCAGGGACAGGACGGGACTATGGCTACACCTTC. Protein sequence: CASSPGTGRDYGYTF.